Below, one TCR beta chain is given with its context. These data are taken from a study of blood T cell repertoires in COVID-19. As for the study in general: Researchers got acute and convalescent COVID-19 samples from the United States, Italy and Spain. T cells, B-cell-depleted T cells, or PBMCs provided the cDNA or gDNA that served as material.

Original processing notes: Amplification from reference gene primers served as the basis for estimated nucleated cell counts. Method: immunoSEQ multiplex PCR; TCRdb's copy keeps in-frame clones and lacks some. V and J calls and clone size are given by that table; D and trimming were obtained from the DNA. The profile shows about 230,000 clones, around 80% of them singletons. The clonotype comes from a woman aged 40-49 years who had recovered from COVID-19. The sequenced sample consisted of peripheral blood.

The CDR3 nucleotides read TGTGCCAGTAGCGAACAGGGGATCGGGGAGACCCAGTACTTC. It yields the protein CASSEQGIGETQYF. The chain recombines TRBV19 with TRBJ2-5, with 7 bases aligning to TRBD1. The V segment lost 6 bases and the J segment 5 bases; nucleotides outside the gene matches: 9. CDR3 length: 14 residues. Germline V gene sequence: CDR1 LNHDA, CDR2 SQIVND (reference sequence).